Presented here are 26 T cell receptor beta chains from one specimen sequenced in a study of cytomegalovirus exposure and HLA in healthy donors. PCR involved 60 Vbeta and 13 Jbeta primers. The protocol was immunoSEQ multiplex PCR, while the TCRdb copy is restricted to in-frame clones and leaves out a portion. The sample has fewer than 110,000 clones, around 73% seen once; the top ten hold about 8%. Sequencing input: PBMCs. These receptors came from a man aged 30-40 years in good health and CMV-seronegative.

The chain joins TRBV11-2 to TRBJ2-7; D is unresolved. Germline V gene sequence: CDR1 SGHAT, CDR2 FQNNGV. Trimming removed 0 bases at V and 2 bases at J, with 11 bases between. The CDR3 is 15 amino acids. This chain's CDR3 is CASSLDRHSAYEQYF. CDR3 nucleotide sequence: TGTGCCAGCAGCTTAGATCGTCATAGTGCCTACGAGCAGTACTTC.

The rearrangement links TRBV28 to TRBJ1-1; TRBD1 aligns across 8 bases. V lost 7 bases to trimming and J lost 0 bases; unmatched junction nucleotides: 7. The CDR3 consists of 15 residues. Germline V CDR1 and CDR2: MDHEN, SYDVKM. The CDR3 is CASNTGGRMNTEAFF. CDR3 sequence (DNA): TGTGCCAGCAACACAGGGGGTAGAATGAACACTGAAGCTTTCTTT.

The gene calls are TRBV12-5 and TRBJ2-2, with TRBD1 as a possible D gene (6 bases). Germline loops: CDR1 LGHNT, CDR2 FRNRAP. Trimming took 1 base from V and 6 from J, leaving 9 bases between them. CDR3 length: 14 amino acids. The CDR3 here is CASGLGNRAGELFF. CDR3 coding DNA: TGTGCTAGTGGTTTGGGCAACAGGGCCGGGGAGCTGTTTTTT. Complete variable domain (other parts from reference TRBV12-5 and TRBJ2-2): DARVTQTPRHKVTEMGQEVTMRCQPILGHNTVFWYRQTMMQGLELLAYFRNRAPLDDSGMPKDRFSAEMPDATLATLKIQPSEPRDSAVYFCASGLGNRAGELFFGEGSRLTVL.

V is TRBV18 and J is TRBJ1-1; 11 nucleotides align to TRBD1. The V and J ends lost 0 bases and 2 bases, in that order; junction bases with no gene match: 20. This CDR3 contains 22 residues. Germline V gene lookup returns CDR1 KGHSH and CDR2 LQKENI. Here the CDR3 reads CASSPPFFLITGTGGRNTEAFF. The CDR3 bases are TGTGCCAGCTCACCACCGTTCTTCCTCATAACCGGGACAGGGGGTAGAAACACTGAAGCTTTCTTT. Full variable domain (missing parts from reference TRBV18 and TRBJ1-1): NAGVMQNPRHLVRRRGQEARLRCSPMKGHSHVYWYRQLPEEGLKFMVYLQKENIIDESGMPKERFSAEFPKEGPSILRIQQVVRGDSAAYFCASSPPFFLITGTGGRNTEAFFGQGTRLTVV.

V and J are TRBV5-1 and TRBJ2-5, with D uncertain. Trimming shortened V by 2 bases and J by 6 bases, and 17 bases separated the two germline ends. From germline, CDR1 is SGHRS and CDR2 YFSETQ. CDR3 length: 15 residues. This chain's CDR3 is CASSLLDGGGKTQYF. In DNA form, the CDR3 reads TGCGCCAGCAGCTTATTAGATGGTGGCGGAAAGACCCAGTACTTC.

This chain joins TRBV30 and TRBJ2-7; D is possibly TRBD2 (6 bases). The V end was cut by 5 bases, the J end by 3 bases, with 14 bases between. This CDR3 spans 13 amino acids. Germline V gene sequence: CDR1 GTSNPN, CDR2 SVGIG (reference sequence). The CDR3 DNA sequence: TGTGCCTGGTTGACTGTCGGGGGCTACGAGCAGTACTTC. Translating it yields CAWLTVGGYEQYF.

The chain links TRBV28 to TRBJ2-3, with 13 bases lining up with TRBD2. V shed 5 bases and J 4 bases; nucleotides not matched to a gene: 0. There are 14 residues in the CDR3. CDR1 is MDHEN, CDR2 SYDVKM, per germline. Here the CDR3 reads CASSGLAGADTQYF. CDR3 nucleotide sequence: TGTGCCAGCAGTGGACTAGCGGGAGCAGATACGCAGTATTTT.

This clone was detected a few times. The chain couples TRBV5-8 to TRBJ2-7; D is unresolved. V was trimmed by 4 bases and J by 5 bases, leaving 16 bases between them. Germline V gene lookup returns CDR1 SGHTS and CDR2 YDEGEE. This CDR3 has 14 amino acids. The CDR3 sequence is CASSPAWALDEQYF. CDR3 DNA sequence: TGTGCCAGCAGCCCGGCTTGGGCATTGGACGAGCAGTACTTC.

The chain employs TRBV30 and TRBJ1-2, with D possibly matching TRBD1 (5 bases). The CDR3 covers 12 residues. The germline CDR1 and CDR2 sequences are GTSNPN and SVGIG (reference sequence). Trimming removed 3 bases from V and 4 bases from J, with 9 bases in between. CDR3 loop: CAWSQGGYGYTF. CDR3 nucleotide sequence: TGTGCCTGGAGCCAGGGTGGCTATGGCTACACCTTC. Full variable domain (rest looked up from reference TRBV30 and TRBJ1-2): SQTIHQWPATLVQPVGSPLSLECTVEGTSNPNLYWYRQAAGRGLQLLFYSVGIGQISSEVPQNLSASRPQDRQFILSSKKLLLSDSGFYLCAWSQGGYGYTFGSGTRLTVV.

V is TRBV6-5 and J is TRBJ2-7, with 7 bases fitting TRBD2. Germline CDR1 and CDR2: MNHEY and SVGAGI. J gave up 6 bases and V 2 bases, and 7 bases lay outside the gene matches. There are 14 residues in the CDR3. CDR3 in amino acids: CASSYQRGLPEQYF. CDR3 DNA: TGTGCCAGCAGTTACCAGCGGGGTTTACCCGAGCAGTACTTC.

A single count supports this clone. The rearrangement uses TRBV7-3 and TRBJ2-1, with a possible D match to TRBD2 (5 bases). CDR3 length: 15 residues. CDR1 SGHTA and CDR2 FQGTGA come from the germline V gene. Trimming stripped 4 bases from V and 9 bases from J, with 19 bases between. Written as DNA, the CDR3 is TGTGCCAGCAGCTCCGGGATTACCCCAGAGGGTGAGCAGTTCTTC. Translation: CASSSGITPEGEQFF.

This clone was observed a few times. The chain is built from TRBV28 and TRBJ2-5, with TRBD2 matching 9 bases. This CDR3 contains 15 residues. V was clipped by 7 bases and J by 4 bases; unmatched bases: 10. The V gene's germline CDR1 is MDHEN and CDR2 SYDVKM. The CDR3 nucleotides are TGTGCCAGCACGGGAACGGCGGGAGGGAGAGAGACCCAGTACTTC. Its protein product is CASTGTAGGRETQYF.

This sequence joins TRBV9 and TRBJ2-3, with TRBD2 as a possible D gene (6 bases). The CDR3 runs 15 residues. V was clipped by 2 bases and J by 0 bases, with 10 bases between them. Germline-derived CDR1 and CDR2 are SGDLS and YYNGEE. The CDR3 DNA reads as TGTGCCAGCAGCGTCCTAGCGAAAAGCACAGATACGCAGTATTTT. It is translated as CASSVLAKSTDTQYF.

This chain connects TRBV6-1 to TRBJ2-5; the D gene is possibly TRBD1 (6 bases). The CDR3 extends over 14 amino acids. Germline lookup yields CDR1 MNHNS and CDR2 SASEGT. V lost 0 bases to trimming and J lost 7 bases, with 12 bases between them. Here the CDR3 DNA reads TGTGCCAGCAGTGAAGCAGGGCAGGGGTCGACCCAGTACTTC. Amino acids: CASSEAGQGSTQYF.

This clone was detected only a few times. J is TRBJ1-1 and V is TRBV29-1; maybe TRBD1 (5 bases). Germline values: CDR1 SQVTM, CDR2 ANQGSEA. V dropped 4 bases and J dropped 5 bases, with 11 bases sitting between them. The CDR3 extends over 12 amino acids. CDR3 coding DNA: TGCAGCGTTGTCCCTGACAGAACTGAAGCTTTCTTT. Translating gives CSVVPDRTEAFF.

The chain is built from TRBV5-1 and TRBJ2-7; TRBD1 matches at 9 bases. Per germline, CDR1 SGHRS and CDR2 YFSETQ. CDR3 length: 13 residues. V shed 5 bases, J shed 3 bases, and the junction held 3 bases outside the gene matches. The CDR3, as DNA: TGCGCCAGCAGAGGGACAGGGATCTACGAGCAGTACTTC. Its protein is CASRGTGIYEQYF.

The chain employs TRBV27 and TRBJ2-7, with TRBD1 matching over 8 bases. CDR3 length equals 18 residues. The V gene's germline CDR1 is MNHEY and CDR2 SMNVEV (reference sequence). V trimming: 6 bases; J trimming: 5 bases; junction bases outside the gene matches: 21. The CDR3 bases are TGTGCCAGCAGCCCTTTGGGACGTCCCGGACAGGGAGGCAACGAGCAGTACTTC. This gives the protein CASSPLGRPGQGGNEQYF.

The chain joins TRBV5-1 to TRBJ1-4; 7 positions agree with TRBD1. V was clipped by 5 bases and J by 5 bases; unmatched bases: 6. The germline gives CDR1 SGHRS, CDR2 YFSETQ. This CDR3 is built from 14 residues. CDR3 amino acids: CASRQGPTNEKLFF. The CDR3 nucleotides read TGCGCCAGCAGACAGGGGCCCACCAATGAAAAACTGTTTTTT.

The chain couples TRBV4-1 to TRBJ2-4; TRBD2 is a possible D gene (6 bases). V was shortened by 4 bases and J by 8 bases, with 21 bases between the two germline ends. CDR3 length: 16 amino acids. CDR1 is MGHRA, CDR2 YSYEKL, per germline. This CDR3 is CASSPLQGLDKYIQYF. The CDR3 DNA sequence: TGCGCCAGCAGCCCCCTCCAGGGACTTGATAAGTACATTCAGTACTTC.

The CDR3 coding sequence is TGTGCCAGCAGCTTACAACAGGTAACCTACGAGCAGTACTTC. Its translation is CASSLQQVTYEQYF. The chain combines TRBV7-8 with TRBJ2-7, with D perhaps matching TRBD1 (5 bases). Trimming removed 2 bases from V and 2 bases from J, with 10 bases in between. Germline loops: CDR1 SGHVS, CDR2 FQNEAQ. CDR3 size: 14 residues.

V and J are TRBV6-6 and TRBJ1-2; perhaps TRBD1 as D (6 bases). Trimming pared 2 bases from V and 7 bases from J, leaving 20 bases between. Germline V gene data show CDR1 as MNHNY and CDR2 as SVGAGI (reference sequence). The CDR3 runs to 16 residues. The CDR3 coding sequence is TGTGCCAGCAGTTACCAGGCGGGGGTGGGGGCTTCTGGCTACACCTTC. This codes for CASSYQAGVGASGYTF.

V gene TRBV5-1 combines with J gene TRBJ1-2; D gene unclear. CDR3 length equals 15 residues. V lost 4 bases to trimming and J lost 3 bases, with 16 bases between them. CDR1 is SGHRS, CDR2 YFSETQ, per germline. The CDR3 here is CASSPSPTRYYGYTF. CDR3 sequence (DNA): TGCGCCAGCAGCCCGTCACCCACCAGATACTATGGCTACACCTTC.

The chain carries TRBV18 and TRBJ1-4, with 7 bases identical to TRBD1. Germline values: CDR1 KGHSH, CDR2 LQKENI. V lost 5 bases to trimming and J lost 4 bases; unmatched junction nucleotides: 7. The CDR3 is made up of 15 amino acids. The CDR3 DNA reads TGTGCCAGCTCAACTAGGGACAGCCTTAATGAAAAACTGTTTTTT. Its protein product is CASSTRDSLNEKLFF.

This clone was observed at least ten times. The V call is TRBV6-5, the J call TRBJ2-1; a possible D gene is TRBD2 (6 bases). Per germline, CDR1 MNHEY and CDR2 SVGAGI. The CDR3 is 14 amino acids. The ends were cut back, 5 bases at V and 6 bases at J, with 14 bases in the middle. The CDR3 sequence: CASSRGTPPNEQFF. As DNA, the CDR3 is TGTGCCAGCAGTCGCGGGACCCCCCCCAATGAGCAGTTCTTC.

This chain uses TRBV6-1 with TRBJ2-7; tentatively, D is TRBD1 (6 bases). The CDR3 totals 13 residues. Germline CDR1 is MNHNS and CDR2 is SASEGT. Trimming stripped 7 bases from V and 2 bases from J, with 12 bases between. The CDR3 region is CASTGDTTYEQYF. Written as DNA, the CDR3 is TGTGCCAGCACTGGGGACACTACCTACGAGCAGTACTTC.

This chain links TRBV9 with TRBJ1-1, with a tentative D call TRBD1 (5 bases). This CDR3 is 13 amino acids long. Germline CDR1 and CDR2: SGDLS and YYNGEE. V was cut by 0 bases and J by 4 bases, with 7 bases left in between. Written as DNA, the CDR3 is TGTGCCAGCAGCGTAGACCAGGGCACTGAAGCTTTCTTT. Protein sequence: CASSVDQGTEAFF.